A single sample is the source of the 17 T cell receptor beta chains below, sequenced in a study of blood T cell repertoires in COVID-19. The assay was immunoSEQ multiplex PCR, and TCRdb's table has in-frame clones only and misses some. The sample has more than 300,000 clones, around 83% seen once. The specimen was peripheral blood. The source of these receptors is a woman between 45 and 60 years old with acute or convalescent COVID-19.

V and J are TRBV2 and TRBJ2-4, with D possibly being TRBD1 (5 bases). The V end was cut by 2 bases, the J end by 6 bases, with 11 bases between. Germline V lookup: CDR1 SNHLY, CDR2 FYNNEI. This CDR3 spans 14 amino acids. CDR3 DNA: TGTGCCAGCAGTGAATTCAGGGAACGAAACATTCAGTACTTC. Residues: CASSEFRERNIQYF.

The chain combines TRBV7-9 with TRBJ1-3; TRBD1 is a possible D gene (5 bases). V lost 3 bases to trimming and J lost 0 bases, with 6 bases between them. This CDR3 has 14 amino acids. Germline V gene data show CDR1 as SEHNR and CDR2 as FQNEAQ (reference sequence). The CDR3 nucleotides read TGTGCCAGCAGCTTCGGGGGCTCTGGAAACACCATATATTTT. Translation: CASSFGGSGNTIYF.

This clone has just one count. The V gene is TRBV5-1, the J gene TRBJ2-7; 11 bases match TRBD2. The CDR3 sequence is 15 residues long. Per the germline V gene, CDR1 is SGHRS and CDR2 is YFSETQ. The trim removed 0 bases at V and 7 bases at J, leaving 6 bases unmatched. The CDR3 DNA is TGCGCCAGCAGCTTGGGGGGGACTAGCGGCGGAGAGCAGTACTTC. It specifies CASSLGGTSGGEQYF.

The V gene is TRBV21-1, the J gene TRBJ1-4; TRBD1, as called in the table, went unchecked against the DNA. TRBV21-1 counts as a pseudogene. There are 14 residues in the CDR3. The DNA for the CDR3 is TGTGCCAGCCGTGGGAGACAGGGTCCGGAGAAAAGGGTTTTT. This translates into CASRGRQGPEKRVF.

This rearrangement joins TRBV18 to TRBJ2-5, with D possibly TRBD2 on 5 matching bases. Per the germline V gene, CDR1 is KGHSH and CDR2 is LQKENI. The CDR3 covers 14 residues. V was trimmed by 6 bases and J by 5 bases, leaving 16 bases between them. This CDR3 is CASSPSDSGETQYF. The CDR3 nucleotides read TGTGCCAGCTCGCCTTCGGACTCCGGGGAGACCCAGTACTTC.

CDR3 DNA: TGTGCCAGTAGCCGGGACAGGGAATCCTACGAGCAGTACTTC. It yields the protein CASSRDRESYEQYF. J is TRBJ2-7 and V is TRBV19, with 9 bases identical to TRBD1. The V gene end was trimmed by 6 bases and the J gene end by 1 base; junction bases not matched to a gene: 4. CDR3 length: 14 residues. Germline V gives CDR1 LNHDA, CDR2 SQIVND (reference sequence).

The chain carries TRBV27 and TRBJ2-1; D gene uncertain. The V end lost 6 bases, the J end lost 0 bases, and 12 bases lay between the germline ends. This CDR3 spans 15 amino acids. Germline V lookup: CDR1 MNHEY, CDR2 SMNVEV (reference sequence). This CDR3 is CASRITPLSYNEQFF. The CDR3 nucleotides read TGTGCCAGCAGAATTACACCTCTCTCCTACAATGAGCAGTTCTTC.

The chain employs TRBV4-1 and TRBJ2-1; TRBD1 agrees at 9 bases. This CDR3 has 15 residues. Germline V gives CDR1 MGHRA, CDR2 YSYEKL. V lost 8 bases, J lost 7 bases, and 12 bases stayed unmatched. For the CDR3, the DNA is TGCGCCAGCGACCCCGGGACAGGGTACAGAAATGAGCAGTTCTTC. As protein: CASDPGTGYRNEQFF.

V gene TRBV5-4 combines with J gene TRBJ2-1, with TRBD2 matching 7 bases. The V gene end was trimmed by 4 bases and the J gene end by 8 bases; junction bases not matched to a gene: 15. This CDR3 has 16 amino acids. In germline, CDR1 is SGHNT, CDR2 YYREEE (reference sequence). CDR3 nucleotide sequence: TGTGCCAGCAGCCCAAAAGCTAGCGGAGGCGGGGATGAGCAGTTCTTC. Translated, it gives CASSPKASGGGDEQFF.

The chain carries TRBV5-1 and TRBJ1-5, with 8 bases matching TRBD1. Trimming removed 4 bases from V and 2 bases from J; junction bases left unmatched: 5. The CDR3 has 15 amino acids. Germline V gives CDR1 SGHRS, CDR2 YFSETQ. CDR3 sequence (DNA): TGCGCCAGCAGCCTGCAGGGGGCTGGCAATCAGCCCCAGCATTTT. Its translation is CASSLQGAGNQPQHF.

The rearrangement links TRBV30 to TRBJ2-5, with D possibly TRBD2 on 6 matching bases. Trimming took 3 bases from V and 5 from J, leaving 10 bases between them. CDR1 is GTSNPN and CDR2 is SVGIG in the germline V gene (reference sequence). The CDR3 is made up of 12 amino acids. CDR3 sequence (DNA): TGTGCCTGGAGGCGGGACTCCGAGACCCAGTACTTC. It encodes CAWRRDSETQYF.

The rearrangement joins TRBV7-6 to TRBJ1-5; D ambiguous. CDR3 length: 16 residues. The ends were cut back, 5 bases at V and 1 base at J, with 15 bases in the middle. The V gene's germline CDR1 is SGHVS and CDR2 FNYEAQ. The CDR3 sequence: CASSPTGGGSNQPQHF. In DNA form, the CDR3 reads TGTGCCAGCAGCCCCACCGGAGGCGGCAGCAATCAGCCCCAGCATTTT.

This chain links TRBV7-8 with TRBJ2-3; 11 positions match TRBD2. J lost 2 bases, V lost 5 bases, and 3 bases had no gene match. Germline V gives CDR1 SGHVS, CDR2 FQNEAQ. CDR3 length: 15 amino acids. The CDR3: CASSDSGRDTDTQYF. The DNA of the CDR3 is TGTGCCAGCAGCGATAGCGGGAGGGACACAGATACGCAGTATTTT.

CDR3 in DNA: TGCAGCGTTGAAGATCGGAGGAATCGGGAGACCCAGTACTTC. It encodes CSVEDRRNRETQYF. The chain employs TRBV29-1 and TRBJ2-5, with D possibly matching TRBD2 (5 bases). In germline, CDR1 is SQVTM, CDR2 ANQGSEA. V dropped 0 bases and J dropped 5 bases, with 13 bases sitting between them. CDR3 size: 14 residues.

The chain has TRBV4-2 and TRBJ2-3; 10 bases are shared with TRBD2. CDR3 size: 15 residues. Germline lookup yields CDR1 LGHNA and CDR2 YNFKEQ. V was pared by 4 bases and J by 2 bases, with 3 bases of the junction left unmatched. CDR3 amino acids: CASSPSGSPTDTQYF. In DNA, the CDR3 is TGTGCCAGCAGCCCTAGCGGGAGCCCCACAGATACGCAGTATTTT.

J is TRBJ2-3 and V is TRBV18; no clear D. The CDR3 spans 13 residues. Trimming stripped 6 bases from V and 6 bases from J, with 13 bases between. The germline CDR1 and CDR2 sequences are KGHSH and LQKENI. This chain's CDR3 is CASSWREADTQYF. The CDR3 nucleotides read TGTGCCAGCTCGTGGAGAGAAGCGGATACGCAGTATTTT.

The chain recombines TRBV27 with TRBJ2-2; 15 bases fit TRBD2. With V trimmed by 6 bases and J by 4 bases, 3 bases remained unmatched. The CDR3 sequence is 16 residues long. The germline CDR1 and CDR2 sequences are MNHEY and SMNVEV (reference sequence). The CDR3: CASSGLAGGLTGELFF. DNA for the CDR3: TGTGCCAGCAGCGGACTAGCGGGGGGGCTCACCGGGGAGCTGTTTTTT.